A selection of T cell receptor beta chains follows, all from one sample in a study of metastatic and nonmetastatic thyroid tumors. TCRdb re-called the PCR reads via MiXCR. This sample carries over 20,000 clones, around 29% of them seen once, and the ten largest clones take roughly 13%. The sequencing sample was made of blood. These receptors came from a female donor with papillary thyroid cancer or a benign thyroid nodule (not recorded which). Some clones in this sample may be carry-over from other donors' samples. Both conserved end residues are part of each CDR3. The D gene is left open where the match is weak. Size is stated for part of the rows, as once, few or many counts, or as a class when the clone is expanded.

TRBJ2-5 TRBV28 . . TGTGCCAGCAGCCGACGACGGGGACAAGAGACCCAGTACTTC CASSRRRGQETQYF
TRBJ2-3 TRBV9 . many TGTGCCAGCAGCGTAGGCGCCGAGACGCAGTATTTT CASSVGAETQYF
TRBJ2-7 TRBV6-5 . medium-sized TGTGCCAGCAGTTATAGTGGGCCTTACGAGCAGTACTTC CASSYSGPYEQYF
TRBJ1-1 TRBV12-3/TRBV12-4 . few TGTGCCAGCAGTTTGACCAGCAACACTGAAGCTTTCTTT CASSLTSNTEAFF
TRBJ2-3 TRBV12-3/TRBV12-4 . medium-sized TGTGCCAGCAGTTTGGGGCGCCGACGGAGCACAGATACGCAGTATTTT CASSLGRRRSTDTQYF
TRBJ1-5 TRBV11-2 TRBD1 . TGTGCCAGCAGCTTACCAGGGACAGGGAGAAATCAGCCCCAGCATTTT CASSLPGTGRNQPQHF
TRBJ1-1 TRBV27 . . TGTGCCAGCAGTTTCGGGGGATTGAACACTGAAGCTTTCTTT CASSFGGLNTEAFF
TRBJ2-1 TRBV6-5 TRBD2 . TGTGCCAGCAGTTACGCGACTGGGAGGGTTTACAATGAGCAGTTCTTC CASSYATGRVYNEQFF
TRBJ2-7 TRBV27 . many TGTGCCAGCAGTCGACCGAGGACAGCGGGTTACGAGCAGTACTTC CASSRPRTAGYEQYF
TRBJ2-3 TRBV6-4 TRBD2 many TGTGCCAGCAGTGACTCAGCGGGGGGGCCCACAGATACGCAGTATTTT CASSDSAGGPTDTQYF
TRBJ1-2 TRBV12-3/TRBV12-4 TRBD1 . TGTGCCAGCAGAAGAGACAGGGAATCCTATGGCTACACCTTC CASRRDRESYGYTF
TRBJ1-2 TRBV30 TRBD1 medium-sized TGTGCCTGGAGTTTAGGACAGGGTTCGAAGGGCTACACCTTC CAWSLGQGSKGYTF
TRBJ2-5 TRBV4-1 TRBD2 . TGCGCCAGCAGCCTAGGACTAGCAGACCAAGAGACCCAGTACTTC CASSLGLADQETQYF
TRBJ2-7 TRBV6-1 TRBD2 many TGTGCCAGCAGCCCCGGACTAGCGGGGGGGGGGGAGCAGTACTTC CASSPGLAGGGEQYF
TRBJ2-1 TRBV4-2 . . TGTGCCAGCAGCCAAGATTGGGGCGATGTAGAGCAGTTCTTC CASSQDWGDVEQFF
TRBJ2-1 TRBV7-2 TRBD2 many TGTGCCAGCAGCCCTCTAGCGGGGGAATACAATGAGCAGTTCTTC CASSPLAGEYNEQFF
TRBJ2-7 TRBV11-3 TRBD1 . TGTGCCAGCAGCCCGCGGACAGGGTCGGGCGAGCAGTACTTC CASSPRTGSGEQYF
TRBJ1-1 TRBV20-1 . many TGCAGTGCGTTTCAGGGGAACACTGAAGCTTTCTTT CSAFQGNTEAFF
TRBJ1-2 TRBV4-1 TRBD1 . TGCGCCAGCAGCAGGACAGGGGATGGCTACACCTTC CASSRTGDGYTF
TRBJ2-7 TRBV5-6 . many TGTGCCAGCAGCTTGGTTACAGGGCTCGAGCAGTACTTC CASSLVTGLEQYF
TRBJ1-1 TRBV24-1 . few TGTGCCACCAGTGCCACTACCCGCGGGACTGAAGCTTTCTTT CATSATTRGTEAFF
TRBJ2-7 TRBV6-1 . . TGTGCCAGCAGTGAACTGGCGGTGCTCTCATACGAGCCGTACTTC CASSELAVLSYEPYF
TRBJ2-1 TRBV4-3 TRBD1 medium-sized TGCGCCAGCAGCCAAGAGACAGGGTCCTACAATGAGCAGTTCTTC CASSQETGSYNEQFF
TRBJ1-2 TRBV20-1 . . TGCAGTGCCGAGAGGGCAGGTCCCTATGGCTACACCTTC CSAERAGPYGYTF
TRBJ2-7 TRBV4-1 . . TGCGCCAGCAGCCAAGGTCTCTTACGGCGCGAAGACTCCTACGAGCAGTACTTC CASSQGLLRREDSYEQYF
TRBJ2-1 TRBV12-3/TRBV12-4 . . TGTGCCAGCAGCCAATGGAGGTCTGGGCGGCGCTCCTACAATGAGCAGTTCTTC CASSQWRSGRRSYNEQFF
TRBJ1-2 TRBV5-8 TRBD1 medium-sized TGTGCCAGCAGCTTACCCGGGACAGGATTCGGGGGCTACACCTTC CASSLPGTGFGGYTF
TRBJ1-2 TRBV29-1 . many TGCAGCGTTGAGACAGGAGGCTACACCTTC CSVETGGYTF
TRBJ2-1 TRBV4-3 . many TGCGCCAGCAGCCAAGATTCCCGACTGGGCGGGGACTACAATGAGCAGTTCTTC CASSQDSRLGGDYNEQFF
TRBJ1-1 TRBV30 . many TGTGCCTGGAGTAAAATCCGGGACGGCTCAGGAGCTTTCTTT CAWSKIRDGSGAFF
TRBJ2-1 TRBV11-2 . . TGTGCCAGCAGCTTCATCGGGGACAATGAGCAGTTCTTC CASSFIGDNEQFF
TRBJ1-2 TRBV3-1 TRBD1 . TGTGCCAGCAGCCAGGGGGGACAGGGGGCAGGCTACACCTTC CASSQGGQGAGYTF
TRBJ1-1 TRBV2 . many TGTGCCAGCAGAGACTCCTGGGCAGGGGCTTTCTTT CASRDSWAGAFF
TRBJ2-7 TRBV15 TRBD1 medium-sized TGTGCCACCAGCGCCCAAAGGACAGGGGGCTCCTACGAGCAGTACTTC CATSAQRTGGSYEQYF
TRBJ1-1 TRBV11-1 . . TGCGCCAGCAGCTCCGGACAGCGTAGAAGGCTGGGCACTGAAGCTTTCTTT CASSSGQRRRLGTEAFF
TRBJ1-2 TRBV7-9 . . TGCGCCAGCACCTTTTCTACAGGGAATGGCTACACCTTC CASTFSTGNGYTF
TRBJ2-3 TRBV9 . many TGTGCCAGCAGCGTAGTTGGGACGGGGGAGAACACAGATACGCAGTATTTT CASSVVGTGENTDTQYF
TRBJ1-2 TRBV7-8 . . TGTGCCAGCAGTTCATCCTTAGATGGGGACTATGGCTACACCTTC CASSSSLDGDYGYTF
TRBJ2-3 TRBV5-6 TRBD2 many TGTGCCAGCAGCCGGACTAGCGGGTTCACAGATACGCAGTATTTT CASSRTSGFTDTQYF
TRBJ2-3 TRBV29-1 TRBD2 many TGCAGCGTTCTCCTAGCGGGGACTAGCACAGATACGCAGTATTTT CSVLLAGTSTDTQYF